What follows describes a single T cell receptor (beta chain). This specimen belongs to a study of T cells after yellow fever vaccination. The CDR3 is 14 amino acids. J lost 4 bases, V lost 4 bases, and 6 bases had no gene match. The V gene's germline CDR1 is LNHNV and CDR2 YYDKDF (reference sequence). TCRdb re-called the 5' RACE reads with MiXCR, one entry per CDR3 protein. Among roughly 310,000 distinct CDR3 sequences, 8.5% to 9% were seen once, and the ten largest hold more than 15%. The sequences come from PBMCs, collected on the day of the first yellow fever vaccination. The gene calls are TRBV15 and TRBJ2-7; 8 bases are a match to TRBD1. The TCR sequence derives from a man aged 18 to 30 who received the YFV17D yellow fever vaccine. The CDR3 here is CATSTGQGPYEQYV. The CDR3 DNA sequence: TGTGCCACCAGCACCGGACAGGGTCCATACGAGCAGTACGTC.